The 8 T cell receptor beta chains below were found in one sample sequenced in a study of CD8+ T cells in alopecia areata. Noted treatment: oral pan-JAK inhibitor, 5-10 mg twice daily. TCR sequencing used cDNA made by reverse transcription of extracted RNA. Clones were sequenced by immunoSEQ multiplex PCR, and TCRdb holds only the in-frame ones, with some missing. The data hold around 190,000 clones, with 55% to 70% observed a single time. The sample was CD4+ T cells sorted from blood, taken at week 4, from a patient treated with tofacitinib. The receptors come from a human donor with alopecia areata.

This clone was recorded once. The CDR3 reads CASSDSRDYGYTF. CDR3 in DNA: TGTGCCAGCAGTGATAGCAGGGATTATGGCTACACCTTC. The chain carries TRBV2 and TRBJ1-2; possible D gene TRBD1, 5 bases. The germline gives CDR1 SNHLY, CDR2 FYNNEI. Trimming stripped 3 bases from V and 5 bases from J, with 10 bases between. The CDR3 is 13 residues long.

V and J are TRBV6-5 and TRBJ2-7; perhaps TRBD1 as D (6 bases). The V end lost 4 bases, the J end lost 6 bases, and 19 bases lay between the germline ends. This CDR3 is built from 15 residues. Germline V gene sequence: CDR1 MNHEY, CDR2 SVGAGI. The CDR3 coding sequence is TGTGCCAGCAGTTTCAAGGGGGAGTTAGGGGCCGAGCAGTACTTC. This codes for CASSFKGELGAEQYF.

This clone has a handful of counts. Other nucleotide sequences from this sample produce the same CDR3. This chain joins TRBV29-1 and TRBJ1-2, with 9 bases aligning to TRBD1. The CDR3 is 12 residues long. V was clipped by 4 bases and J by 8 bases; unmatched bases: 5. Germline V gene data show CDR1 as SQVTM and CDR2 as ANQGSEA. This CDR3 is CSVGDRAGGYTF. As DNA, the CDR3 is TGCAGCGTTGGGGACAGGGCTGGGGGCTACACCTTC.

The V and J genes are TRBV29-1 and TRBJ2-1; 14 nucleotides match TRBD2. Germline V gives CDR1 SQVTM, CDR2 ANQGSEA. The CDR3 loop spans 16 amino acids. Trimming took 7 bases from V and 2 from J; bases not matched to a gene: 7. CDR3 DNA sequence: TGCAGCGCCCGGGGACTAGCGGGAGTTGCCTACAATGAGCAGTTCTTC. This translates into CSARGLAGVAYNEQFF.

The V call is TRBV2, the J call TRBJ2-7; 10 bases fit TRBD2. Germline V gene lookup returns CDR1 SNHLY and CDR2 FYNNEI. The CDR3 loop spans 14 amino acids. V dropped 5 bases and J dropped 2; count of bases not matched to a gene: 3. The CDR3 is CASSWGLATYEQYF. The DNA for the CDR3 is TGTGCCAGCAGTTGGGGACTAGCGACCTACGAGCAGTACTTC.

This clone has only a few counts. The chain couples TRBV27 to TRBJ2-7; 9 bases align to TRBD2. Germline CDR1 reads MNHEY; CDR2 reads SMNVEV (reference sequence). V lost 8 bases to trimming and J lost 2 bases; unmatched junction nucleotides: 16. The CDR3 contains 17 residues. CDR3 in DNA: TGTGCCAGCTCCCGGGGGAGCGGGAGGATTCAGACCTACGAGCAGTACTTC. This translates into CASSRGSGRIQTYEQYF.

The DNA for the CDR3 is TGCAGCGTCCCAGGGGTAGCCCAAGAGACCCAGTACTTC. Residues: CSVPGVAQETQYF. The chain links TRBV29-1 to TRBJ2-5; weak D call: TRBD1 (6 bases). Deletions cut 6 bases from V and 1 base from J, with 12 bases between. This CDR3 contains 13 residues. From germline, CDR1 is SQVTM and CDR2 ANQGSEA.

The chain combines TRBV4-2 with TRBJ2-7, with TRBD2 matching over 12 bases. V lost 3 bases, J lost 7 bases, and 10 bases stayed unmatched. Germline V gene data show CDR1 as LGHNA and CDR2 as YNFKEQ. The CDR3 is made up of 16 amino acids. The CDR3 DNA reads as TGTGCCAGCAGCCAGCAGACTAGCGGGAGTCTCCTGGAGCAGTACTTC. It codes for CASSQQTSGSLLEQYF.